The rows below give T cell receptor beta chains drawn from one sample of a study of blood T cell repertoires in COVID-19. Generated by immunoSEQ multiplex PCR, the TCRdb table keeps only in-frame clones and is missing some. Counted here are tens of thousands of clones, more than 80% occurring once; the ten biggest clones make up 3% to 4.5%. What was sequenced was PBMCs or T cells enriched from blood (not recorded which). The receptor source for this set is a middle-aged woman with acute COVID-19. Both conserved end residues are part of each CDR3.

cdr3_length: 13; j_call: TRBJ1-1; v_call: TRBV28; cdr3_aa: CASRAPRGTEAFF
cdr3_length: 14; j_call: TRBJ2-7; v_call: TRBV7-8; cdr3_aa: CASSLDYLAYEQYF
cdr3_length: 14; j_call: TRBJ2-3; v_call: TRBV24-1; cdr3_aa: CATSEPDSTDTQYF
cdr3_length: 12; j_call: TRBJ1-1; v_call: TRBV29-1; cdr3_aa: CSVEYGADEAFF
cdr3_length: 16; j_call: TRBJ2-2; v_call: TRBV4-1; cdr3_aa: CASSQGPAGATGELFF
cdr3_length: 16; j_call: TRBJ2-5; v_call: TRBV11-3; cdr3_aa: CASSLGAGGPRETQYF
cdr3_length: 16; j_call: TRBJ2-7; v_call: TRBV4-1; cdr3_aa: CASSQEFRGGSYEQYF
cdr3_length: 17; j_call: TRBJ2-2; v_call: TRBV18; cdr3_aa: CASSPGVLGQNTGELFF
cdr3_length: 13; j_call: TRBJ2-4; v_call: TRBV3-1/TRBV3-2; cdr3_aa: CASSQDWGRGQYF
cdr3_length: 17; j_call: TRBJ1-3; v_call: TRBV6-6; cdr3_aa: CASSLGGQGLGGNTIYF
cdr3_length: 12; j_call: TRBJ1-4; v_call: TRBV29-1; cdr3_aa: CASVDYKEKLFF
cdr3_length: 12; j_call: TRBJ2-2; v_call: TRBV19; cdr3_aa: CASSIDNGELFF
cdr3_length: 17; j_call: TRBJ2-1; v_call: TRBV4-2; cdr3_aa: CASSQERAGQGANEQFF
cdr3_length: 16; j_call: TRBJ2-3; v_call: TRBV11-2; cdr3_aa: CASSLGGWEDGDTQYF
cdr3_length: 15; j_call: TRBJ2-5; v_call: TRBV13; cdr3_aa: CASSFSGTGQETQYF
cdr3_length: 14; j_call: TRBJ2-3; v_call: TRBV9; cdr3_aa: CASSATTSTDTQYF
cdr3_length: 13; j_call: TRBJ2-7; v_call: TRBV10-3; cdr3_aa: CAISEGTPYEQYF
cdr3_length: 12; j_call: TRBJ2-7; v_call: TRBV12-3/TRBV12-4; cdr3_aa: CASSWGGLEQYF
cdr3_length: 14; j_call: TRBJ2-2; v_call: TRBV6-5; cdr3_aa: CASSIQGYTGELFF
cdr3_length: 20; j_call: TRBJ2-1; v_call: TRBV3-1/TRBV3-2; cdr3_aa: CASSQVLGGPPSHSYNEQFF
cdr3_length: 14; j_call: TRBJ2-5; v_call: TRBV7-8; cdr3_aa: CASSFLRRGETQYF
cdr3_length: 12; j_call: TRBJ1-2; v_call: TRBV19; cdr3_aa: CASITGESGYTF
cdr3_length: 15; j_call: TRBJ1-1; v_call: TRBV5-1; cdr3_aa: CASSAGTGSWAEAFF
cdr3_length: 14; j_call: TRBJ1-5; v_call: TRBV5-6; cdr3_aa: CASSLGQGYQPQHF
cdr3_length: 18; j_call: TRBJ1-1; v_call: TRBV28; cdr3_aa: CASSLAPRGPEMNTEAFF
cdr3_length: 17; j_call: TRBJ1-1; v_call: TRBV27; cdr3_aa: CASSPSRQLIMNTEAFF
cdr3_length: 13; j_call: TRBJ2-2; v_call: TRBV5-1; cdr3_aa: CASIDRAAGELFF
cdr3_length: 15; j_call: TRBJ1-5; v_call: TRBV19; cdr3_aa: CASKVGSKIYQPQHF
cdr3_length: 12; j_call: TRBJ1-1; v_call: TRBV19; cdr3_aa: CASTTGGTEAFF
cdr3_length: 13; j_call: TRBJ1-2; v_call: TRBV12-3/TRBV12-4; cdr3_aa: CASRGQFYWGYTF
cdr3_length: 13; j_call: TRBJ1-5; v_call: TRBV28; cdr3_aa: CASTTGGHQPQHF
cdr3_length: 17; j_call: TRBJ2-3; v_call: TRBV11-2; cdr3_aa: CASSSRLRQYPPRTQYF
cdr3_length: 14; j_call: TRBJ2-1; v_call: TRBV3-1/TRBV3-2; cdr3_aa: CASSQTAKAGEQFF
cdr3_length: 13; j_call: TRBJ2-3; v_call: TRBV27; cdr3_aa: CASSPPRTDTQYF
cdr3_length: 16; j_call: TRBJ2-6; v_call: TRBV2; cdr3_aa: CASSAQGAQGANVLTF
cdr3_length: 16; j_call: TRBJ2-2; v_call: TRBV4-1; cdr3_aa: CASSRSRGEVTGELFF
cdr3_length: 14; j_call: TRBJ2-1; v_call: TRBV3-1/TRBV3-2; cdr3_aa: CASQQTGGVNEQFF
cdr3_length: 13; j_call: TRBJ1-6; v_call: TRBV12-3/TRBV12-4; cdr3_aa: CASSLQGASPLHF
cdr3_length: 13; j_call: TRBJ1-2; v_call: TRBV5-1; cdr3_aa: CASSSRQGYGYTF
cdr3_length: 15; j_call: TRBJ1-1; v_call: TRBV19; cdr3_aa: CASSTLTGMGLEAFF
cdr3_length: 14; j_call: TRBJ1-5; v_call: TRBV7-8; cdr3_aa: CASSGGQSNQPQHF
cdr3_length: 16; j_call: TRBJ2-3; v_call: TRBV5-4; cdr3_aa: CASSPAGTSSTDTQYF
cdr3_length: 15; j_call: TRBJ2-1; v_call: TRBV5-4; cdr3_aa: CASSLRLAGRNEQFF
cdr3_length: 13; j_call: TRBJ1-1; v_call: TRBV5-1; cdr3_aa: CASSLTGRTEAFF
cdr3_length: 14; j_call: TRBJ1-1; v_call: TRBV3-1/TRBV3-2; cdr3_aa: CASSYRVGNTEAFF
cdr3_length: 14; j_call: TRBJ1-5; v_call: TRBV28; cdr3_aa: CASSLGGTNQPQHF
cdr3_length: 15; j_call: TRBJ2-1; v_call: TRBV25-1; cdr3_aa: CASSDGTSGDNEQFF
cdr3_length: 13; j_call: TRBJ1-2; v_call: TRBV11-2; cdr3_aa: CASSLELIYGYTF
cdr3_length: 14; j_call: TRBJ1-3; v_call: TRBV6-1; cdr3_aa: CASSDPVSGNTIYF
cdr3_length: 14; j_call: TRBJ1-5; v_call: TRBV28; cdr3_aa: CASSYTGRDQPQHF
cdr3_length: 15; j_call: TRBJ1-3; v_call: TRBV10-3; cdr3_aa: CATSPRELVGNTIYF
cdr3_length: 16; j_call: TRBJ1-6; v_call: TRBV7-8; cdr3_aa: CASSHAGGLRNSPLHF
cdr3_length: 15; j_call: TRBJ1-5; v_call: TRBV3-1/TRBV3-2; cdr3_aa: CASSQARTGNQPQHF
cdr3_length: 13; j_call: TRBJ2-3; v_call: TRBV20-1; cdr3_aa: CSASHGETDTQYF
cdr3_length: 14; j_call: TRBJ1-1; v_call: TRBV3-1/TRBV3-2; cdr3_aa: CASNHEGGDTEAFF
cdr3_length: 14; j_call: TRBJ1-5; v_call: TRBV28; cdr3_aa: CASSFDRGPQPQHF
cdr3_length: 14; j_call: TRBJ1-3; v_call: TRBV3-1/TRBV3-2; cdr3_aa: CASSLGDSRNTIYF